One sample yielded the 18 T cell receptor beta chains listed below, sequenced in a study of Ad26.COV2.S vaccination and SARS-CoV-2 variants. Measured with immunoSEQ multiplex PCR; TCRdb has only the in-frame clones, and not every one. The sample records about 440,000 clones, around 90% being singletons. The treatment here: about 20 received Ad26.COV2.S at low or high dose, single or two shots; roughly 5 received placebo; per-sample allocation not given. Samples came from day 63 after the first vaccine or placebo injection. The sequencing used peripheral blood, collected in a trial of Ad26.COV2.S vaccine versus placebo. The receptors come from a person between 18 and 65 years old who received the Ad26.COV2.S COVID-19 vaccine or a placebo.

The chain recombines TRBV19 with TRBJ2-5; D possibly corresponds to TRBD1 (6 bases). Germline V lookup: CDR1 LNHDA, CDR2 SQIVND (reference sequence). V gave up 8 bases and J gave up 5 bases, with 15 bases separating them. The CDR3 extends over 13 amino acids. The CDR3 here is CASADRSDETQYF. The CDR3 DNA reads TGTGCCAGTGCCGACAGGAGTGATGAGACCCAGTACTTC.

The chain joins TRBV27 to TRBJ1-2; D gene unclear. Germline V gene lookup returns CDR1 MNHEY and CDR2 SMNVEV (reference sequence). The CDR3 is made up of 13 amino acids. V lost 6 bases and J 2 bases, leaving 10 bases between the germline ends. The CDR3 loop reads CASRLSKNYGYTF. Written as DNA, the CDR3 is TGTGCCAGCAGGCTATCCAAGAACTATGGCTACACCTTC.

This clone was seen once. The chain is built from TRBV19 and TRBJ2-2, with 7 bases matching TRBD2. J was trimmed by 5 bases and V by 3 bases; bases with no gene match: 12. CDR3 size: 17 residues. In germline, CDR1 is LNHDA, CDR2 SQIVND (reference sequence). This CDR3 reads CASSIPGRRLRTGELFF. As DNA, the CDR3 is TGTGCCAGTAGTATCCCCGGGAGGCGGTTAAGAACCGGGGAGCTGTTTTTT.

The V gene is TRBV27, the J gene TRBJ2-2; D is perhaps TRBD2 (5 bases). Germline V gene lookup returns CDR1 MNHEY and CDR2 SMNVEV (reference sequence). V lost 5 bases to trimming and J lost 3 bases, with 10 bases between them. The CDR3 loop spans 14 amino acids. The CDR3 reads CASSRRGDTGELFF. In nucleotides, the CDR3 is TGTGCCAGCAGTCGCCGGGGTGACACCGGGGAGCTGTTTTTT.

The rearrangement joins TRBV27 to TRBJ1-5; TRBD1 is a possible D gene (5 bases). Trimming pared 2 bases from V and 5 bases from J, leaving 16 bases between. Germline loops: CDR1 MNHEY, CDR2 SMNVEV (reference sequence). The length of the CDR3 is 16 residues. CDR3 residues: CASSLVQGTGDQPQHF. In DNA form, the CDR3 reads TGTGCCAGCAGTTTAGTTCAGGGCACCGGGGATCAGCCCCAGCATTTT.

The CDR3 protein is CASSVGGYSGEQYF. The CDR3, as DNA: TGTGCCAGCAGCGTAGGCGGCTACTCGGGGGAGCAGTACTTC. This chain links TRBV9 with TRBJ2-7; maybe TRBD2 (5 bases). From germline, CDR1 is SGDLS and CDR2 YYNGEE. The CDR3 is 14 amino acids. Trimming cost V 0 bases and J 7 bases, with 14 bases left between them.

CDR3: CASSPRGGGVYNEQFF. CDR3 coding DNA: TGTGCCAGCAGCCCTCGAGGGGGGGGAGTCTACAATGAGCAGTTCTTC. The J gene is TRBJ2-1, the V gene TRBV9; tentative D call: TRBD2 (7 bases). This CDR3 has 16 residues. CDR1 is SGDLS and CDR2 is YYNGEE in the germline V gene. The V gene lost 4 bases and the J gene lost 3 bases, with 17 bases spanning the gap.

This rearrangement joins TRBV28 to TRBJ2-7, with TRBD1 matching 10 bases. After removal of 9 bases from V and 6 bases from J, the junction contained 14 bases not matched to a gene. The CDR3 sequence is 15 residues long. Germline V gene lookup returns CDR1 MDHEN and CDR2 SYDVKM. CDR3 in DNA: TGTGCCAGTCACCCCCCGGGACAGGGGCTGGTCGAGCAGTACTTC. Protein sequence: CASHPPGQGLVEQYF. Complete variable domain (other parts from reference TRBV28 and TRBJ2-7): DVKVTQSSRYLVKRTGEKVFLECVQDMDHENMFWYRQDPGLGLRLIYFSYDVKMKEKGDIPEGYSVSREKKERFSLILESASTNQTSMYLCASHPPGQGLVEQYFGPGTRLTVT.

V usage is TRBV18 and J usage is TRBJ2-7, with 11 nucleotides matching TRBD2. In germline, CDR1 is KGHSH, CDR2 LQKENI. The J segment lost 5 bases and the V segment lost 5 bases, leaving 5 bases of the junction unmatched. The CDR3 contains 14 residues. The chain's CDR3 is CASSTGTSGNEQYF. The CDR3 DNA reads as TGTGCCAGCTCAACAGGGACTAGCGGTAACGAGCAGTACTTC. The complete variable domain, with remaining parts taken from reference TRBV18 and TRBJ2-7, reads NAGVMQNPRHLVRRRGQEARLRCSPMKGHSHVYWYRQLPEEGLKFMVYLQKENIIDESGMPKERFSAEFPKEGPSILRIQQVVRGDSAAYFCASSTGTSGNEQYFGPGTRLTVT.

The rearrangement joins TRBV5-1 to TRBJ1-4; D gene uncertain. Trimming left V 2 bases short and J 8 bases short, with 7 bases between. CDR3 length: 12 amino acids. CDR1 and CDR2 (germline): SGHRS, YFSETQ. The CDR3 protein is CASSFLGEKLFF. The CDR3 nucleotides read TGCGCCAGCAGCTTCCTTGGAGAAAAACTGTTTTTT.

This clone was observed a few times. The CDR3 protein is CASSWYQVNEKLFF. CDR3 DNA sequence: TGTGCCAGCAGTTGGTACCAGGTTAATGAAAAACTGTTTTTT. The rearrangement links TRBV28 to TRBJ1-4; D not resolved. The length of the CDR3 is 14 residues. The V gene's germline CDR1 is MDHEN and CDR2 SYDVKM. V dropped 4 bases and J dropped 4 bases, with 10 bases sitting between them.

The chain combines TRBV10-3 with TRBJ2-7; D perhaps matches TRBD1 (7 bases). CDR3 length: 14 residues. The V and J ends lost 11 bases and 6 bases respectively, with 23 bases between them. CDR1 and CDR2 (germline): ENHRY, SYGVKD. CDR3 bases: TGTGCCGCCCAGGGGGAGGCAGGGGCTGGCGAGCAGTACTTC. Amino acids: CAAQGEAGAGEQYF.

In its sample, this clone was seen once. The chain couples TRBV16 to TRBJ2-2; D ambiguous. The CDR3 is 13 amino acids. Trimming took off 4 bases at V and 0 bases at J, with 3 bases between the two ends. The germline CDR1 and CDR2 sequences are KGHSY and FQNENV. CDR3 amino acids: CASSPTNTGELFF. In nucleotides, the CDR3 is TGTGCCAGCAGCCCCACGAACACCGGGGAGCTGTTTTTT.

Concerning this clone: Sequence at one end of the junction differs from germline and may be a read error. The V call is TRBV7-2, the J call TRBJ2-1; weak D call: TRBD1 (5 bases). CDR1 is SGHTA, CDR2 FQGNSA, per germline. The CDR3 is 12 residues long. CDR3 coding DNA: TGTGCCAGCAGCTTAGCGCGTAGGGGCCCAGTCTTC. This codes for CASSLARRGPVF.

The chain carries TRBV13 and TRBJ2-1; possibly TRBD1 for D (5 bases). The CDR3 has 14 amino acids. Germline assignment: CDR1 PRHDT and CDR2 FYEKMQ (reference sequence). Trimming shortened V by 1 base and J by 4 bases, and 8 bases separated the two germline ends. Written as DNA, the CDR3 is TGTGCCAGCAGCTTAGCAGGGATTTACAATGAGCAGTTCTTC. It specifies CASSLAGIYNEQFF.

This clone was counted a few times. V gene TRBV9 combines with J gene TRBJ2-1; TRBD2 agrees at 10 bases. The germline CDR1 and CDR2 sequences are SGDLS and YYNGEE. This CDR3 contains 15 residues. V was pared by 3 bases and J by 7 bases, with 7 bases of the junction left unmatched. The CDR3 sequence: CASSASGLAYNEQFF. The CDR3 coding sequence is TGTGCCAGCAGCGCATCGGGACTAGCGTATAATGAGCAGTTCTTC.

The chain uses TRBV7-6 and TRBJ1-4; no clear D. The CDR3 is 16 amino acids. The germline V and J ends were trimmed by 0 bases and 5 bases, with 13 bases remaining between them. Germline V CDR1 and CDR2: SGHVS, FNYEAQ. The chain's CDR3 is CASSLAPWASNEKLFF. DNA of the CDR3: TGTGCCAGCAGCTTAGCGCCCTGGGCTTCAAATGAAAAACTGTTTTTT.

V gene TRBV19 combines with J gene TRBJ2-1, with D unclear. This CDR3 has 14 amino acids. Germline V gene data show CDR1 as LNHDA and CDR2 as SQIVND (reference sequence). The V gene lost 9 bases and the J gene lost 0 bases, with 12 bases spanning the gap. The CDR3 protein is CASSPGGSYNEQFF. For the CDR3, the DNA is TGTGCCAGCTCCCCAGGCGGCTCCTACAATGAGCAGTTCTTC.